This T cell receptor beta chain is from a study of siplizumab effects on memory and regulatory T cells. The CDR3 length is 15 residues. The germline CDR1 and CDR2 sequences are LNHDA and SQIVND (reference sequence). V lost 5 bases, J lost 8 bases, and 12 bases stayed unmatched. Worth noting for this clone: Antigen unknown.

Generated by immunoSEQ multiplex PCR, the TCRdb table keeps only in-frame clones and is missing some. The data show about 56,000 clones, just over 95% seen once. Notes on the study in general: Naive T cells appeared more diverse than memory cells and seemed to be major alloresponse contributors. Naive or memory phenotype was unassignable for roughly 75-95% of proliferating CD4+ or CD8+ clones. Only a minor fraction of alloreactive clones mapped to unstimulated subsets.

The chain is built from TRBV19 and TRBJ2-1; TRBD2 matches at 7 bases. Sequencing was carried out using naive CD8+ T cells sorted from blood. The receptor comes from a human donor in good health. CDR3 residues: CASSFGGRAFDEQFF. The CDR3, as DNA: TGTGCCAGTAGTTTTGGTGGGAGGGCCTTTGATGAGCAGTTCTTC.